This T cell receptor (beta chain) was recorded in a study of Graves' ophthalmopathy and Graves' hyperthyroidism. The germline V and J ends were trimmed by 8 bases and 2 bases, with 9 bases remaining between them. Germline CDR1 is SQVTM and CDR2 is ANQGSEA. This CDR3 has 11 residues. General study points: Stable hyperthyroidism and ophthalmopathy were told apart by a 13-signature model, which achieved about 88% sensitivity and 81.08% specificity. Both a 70.59% sensitivity and a 72.22% specificity characterized the model's predictions of ophthalmopathy progression.

Beta-chain TCR CDR3 regions were amplified from RNA transcripts. In the first round, RT-PCR was carried out with HTBI primers, and a multiplex PCR formed the second round. TCRdb called the multiplex PCR reads again in MiXCR, with one record for every CDR3 protein. Seen here are about 740,000 distinct CDR3 sequences, roughly 40% observed once, and the top ten hold 44%. To note about this clonotype: Its antigen is as yet unknown.

The genes are TRBV29-1 and TRBJ1-2; D ambiguous. The sequencing input was peripheral blood. The sequence was collected from an adult man with Graves' ophthalmopathy. The CDR3: CSLSRNYGYTF. Written as DNA, the CDR3 is TGCAGCTTATCACGGAACTATGGCTACACCTTC.